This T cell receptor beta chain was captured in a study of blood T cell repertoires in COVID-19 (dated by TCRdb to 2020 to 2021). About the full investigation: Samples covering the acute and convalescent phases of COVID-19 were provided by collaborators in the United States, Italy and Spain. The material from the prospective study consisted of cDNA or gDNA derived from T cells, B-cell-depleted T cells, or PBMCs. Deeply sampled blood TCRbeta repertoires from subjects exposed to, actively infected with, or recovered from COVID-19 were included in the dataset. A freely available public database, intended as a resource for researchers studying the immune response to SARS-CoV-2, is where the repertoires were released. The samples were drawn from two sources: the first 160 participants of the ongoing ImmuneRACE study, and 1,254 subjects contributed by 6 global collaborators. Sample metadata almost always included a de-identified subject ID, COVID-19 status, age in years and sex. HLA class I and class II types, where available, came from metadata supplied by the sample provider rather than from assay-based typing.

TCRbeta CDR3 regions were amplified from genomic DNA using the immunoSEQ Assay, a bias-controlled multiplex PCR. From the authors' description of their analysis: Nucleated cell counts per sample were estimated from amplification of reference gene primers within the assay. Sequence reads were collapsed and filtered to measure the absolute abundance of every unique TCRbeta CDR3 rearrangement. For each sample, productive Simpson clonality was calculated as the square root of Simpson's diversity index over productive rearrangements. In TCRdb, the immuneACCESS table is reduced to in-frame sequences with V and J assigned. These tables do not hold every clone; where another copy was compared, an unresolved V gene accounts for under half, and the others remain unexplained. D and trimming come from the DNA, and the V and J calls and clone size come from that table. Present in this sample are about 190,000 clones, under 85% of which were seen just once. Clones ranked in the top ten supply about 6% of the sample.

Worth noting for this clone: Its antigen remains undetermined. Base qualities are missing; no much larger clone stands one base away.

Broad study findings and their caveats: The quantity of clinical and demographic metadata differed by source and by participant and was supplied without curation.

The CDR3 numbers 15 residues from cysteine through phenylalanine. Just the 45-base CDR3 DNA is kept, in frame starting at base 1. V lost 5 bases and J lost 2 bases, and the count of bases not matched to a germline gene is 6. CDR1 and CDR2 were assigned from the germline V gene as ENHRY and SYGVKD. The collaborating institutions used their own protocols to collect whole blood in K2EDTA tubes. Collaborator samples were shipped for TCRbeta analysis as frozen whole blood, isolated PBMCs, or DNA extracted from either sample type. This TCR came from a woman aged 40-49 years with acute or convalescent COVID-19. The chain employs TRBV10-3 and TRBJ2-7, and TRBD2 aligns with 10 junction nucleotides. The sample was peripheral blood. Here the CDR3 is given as CAISQNLAGAYEQYF. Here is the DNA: TGTGCCATCAGTCAAAACCTAGCGGGGGCCTACGAGCAGTACTTC.